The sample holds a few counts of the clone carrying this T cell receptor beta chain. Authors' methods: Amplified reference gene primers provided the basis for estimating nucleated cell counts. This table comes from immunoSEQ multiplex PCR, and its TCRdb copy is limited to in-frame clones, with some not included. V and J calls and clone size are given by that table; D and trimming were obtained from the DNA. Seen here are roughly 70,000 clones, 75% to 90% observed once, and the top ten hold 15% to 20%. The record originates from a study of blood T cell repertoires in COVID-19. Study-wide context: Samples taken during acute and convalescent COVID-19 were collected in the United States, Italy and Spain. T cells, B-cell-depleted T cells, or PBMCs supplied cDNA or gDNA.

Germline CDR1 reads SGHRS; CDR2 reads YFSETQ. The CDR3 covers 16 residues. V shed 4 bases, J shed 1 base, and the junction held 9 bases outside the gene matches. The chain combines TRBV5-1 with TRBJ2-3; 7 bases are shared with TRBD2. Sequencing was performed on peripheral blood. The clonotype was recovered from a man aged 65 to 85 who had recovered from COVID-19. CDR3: CASSLLSGVGTDTQYF. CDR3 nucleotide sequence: TGCGCCAGCAGCCTACTAAGCGGGGTCGGCACAGATACGCAGTATTTT.